A selection of T cell receptor beta chains follows, all from one sample in a study of T cell responses to AZD1222 COVID-19 vaccine. Sequenced by immunoSEQ multiplex PCR; TCRdb stores in-frame clones only, minus some. The sample lists tens of thousands of clones; approximately 90% were seen once. The sample consisted of peripheral blood, taken on day 0 of AZD1222 vaccination. Receptor source: an adult in good health. Each CDR3 is given with its conserved first and last residue. A D gene is named only where the DNA matches it firmly. Rows give clone size only sometimes, using once, few, many, or a class for an expanded clone.

clone size,D gene,J gene,V gene,CDR3 DNA,CDR3 protein
-,TRBD1,TRBJ2-2,TRBV7-2,TGTGCCAGCACGGGACAGGGCTTCACCGGGGAGCTGTTTTTT,CASTGQGFTGELFF
-,TRBD1,TRBJ2-5,TRBV13,TGTGCCAGCAGCGGACCGGGACAGGCTTCAGGGACCCAGTACTTC,CASSGPGQASGTQYF
-,TRBD1,TRBJ1-4,TRBV5-8,TGTGCCAGCAGCTCCCCAGGGGGGGGTGAAAAACTGTTTTTT,CASSSPGGGEKLFF
-,-,TRBJ1-2,TRBV29-1,TGCAGCGTTACAGAAGATGGCTACACCTTC,CSVTEDGYTF
-,TRBD2,TRBJ2-1,TRBV11-3,TGTGCCAGCAGCTTCGGGGGGGGCTACAATGAGCAGTTCTTC,CASSFGGGYNEQFF
once,-,TRBJ2-3,TRBV6-5,TGTGCCAGCAGCCGGGGAGATACGCAGTATTTT,CASSRGDTQYF
few,-,TRBJ2-6,TRBV19,TGTGCCAGTAGTATTGTGGCCCTCGGCGGGGGGGCCAACGTCCTGACTTTC,CASSIVALGGGANVLTF
-,-,TRBJ1-2,TRBV7-9,TGTGCCAGCAGCTTAGGTGGCAGAAAATATGGCTACACCTTC,CASSLGGRKYGYTF
once,-,TRBJ1-2,TRBV18,TGTGCCAGCTCACCAAGTCCAGTAAACTATGGCTACACCTTC,CASSPSPVNYGYTF
-,-,TRBJ2-1,TRBV7-2,TGTGCCAGCAGCAGAACTAGTACCACCGAAACCAATGAGCAGTTCTTC,CASSRTSTTETNEQFF
-,-,TRBJ1-2,TRBV3-1/TRBV3-2,TGTGCCAGCAGACCTCCTGGGAGGGAGGGATGGTACGGCTACACCTTC,CASRPPGREGWYGYTF
once,TRBD2,TRBJ2-1,TRBV9,TGTGCCAGCAAGACTAGCGCATACAATGAGCAGTTCTTC,CASKTSAYNEQFF
-,TRBD1,TRBJ1-4,TRBV2,TGTGCCACCCTACGACAGGGGGCTGGTGGTGAAAAACTGTTTTTT,CATLRQGAGGEKLFF
-,-,TRBJ2-1,TRBV11-2,TGTGCCAGCAGCTCGCAGGGCTCCGGAGCTTACAATGAGCAGTTCTTC,CASSSQGSGAYNEQFF
once,TRBD2,TRBJ2-1,TRBV10-3,TGTGCCACCGGGACTAGCGGGGGGGCCGGGTACAATGAGCAGTTCTTC,CATGTSGGAGYNEQFF
-,TRBD2,TRBJ2-7,TRBV2,TGTGCCACAAGACAGCGGGAGATCTCCTACGAGCAGTACTTC,CATRQREISYEQYF
-,-,TRBJ2-5,TRBV30,TGTGCCTGGAGTGTACCGCGATCCCAAGAGACCCAGTACTTC,CAWSVPRSQETQYF
-,TRBD2,TRBJ2-1,TRBV7-9,TGTGCCAGCAGCTACACTAGCGGGGGGAATAATGAGCAGTTCTTC,CASSYTSGGNNEQFF
-,TRBD1,TRBJ1-6,TRBV15,TGTGCCACCAGTCCCGAACAGGGGATAAATTCACCCCTCCACTTT,CATSPEQGINSPLHF
-,-,TRBJ2-1,TRBV7-9,TGTGCCAGCAGCTTCGTAGGGGCGCGGAATGAGCAGTTCTTC,CASSFVGARNEQFF
-,TRBD2,TRBJ2-1,TRBV7-8,TGTGCCAGCAGCTCTAGCGGGAGTCGGAATGAGCAGTTCTTC,CASSSSGSRNEQFF
once,-,TRBJ1-1,TRBV7-9,TGTGCCAGCAGCTTAGCCCTGAACACTGAAGCTTTCTTT,CASSLALNTEAFF
-,-,TRBJ1-1,TRBV5-5,TGTGCCAGCAGCCAAATCTCGGGGGTTGAAGCTTTCTTT,CASSQISGVEAFF
-,-,TRBJ1-1,TRBV6-5,TGTGCCAGCAGCCGAGACAGAGGGAGAATGGCTTTCTTT,CASSRDRGRMAFF
once,-,TRBJ1-5,TRBV2,TGTGCCAGCAGGACGGGTACGCTAGATCAGCCCCAGCATTTT,CASRTGTLDQPQHF
-,TRBD1,TRBJ2-7,TRBV12-3/TRBV12-4,TGTGCCAGCTCTCGGGACAGGGCCTACGAGCAGTACTTC,CASSRDRAYEQYF
-,-,TRBJ1-1,TRBV3-1/TRBV3-2,TGTGCCAGCAGCGCGAGGGGGAACACTGAAGCTTTCTTT,CASSARGNTEAFF
-,TRBD1,TRBJ1-4,TRBV11-2,TGTGCCAGCAGCCAGTACAGGGGGGGAAGGGAAAAACTGTTTTTT,CASSQYRGGREKLFF
-,-,TRBJ1-1,TRBV3-1/TRBV3-2,TGTGCCAGCACCCAGTTGAACACTGAAGCTTTCTTT,CASTQLNTEAFF
-,-,TRBJ1-5,TRBV19,TGTGCCAGTAAGGGGACCCCGAGGGGCAATCAGCCCCAGCATTTT,CASKGTPRGNQPQHF
-,-,TRBJ1-3,TRBV12-3/TRBV12-4,TGTGCCAGCAGCTCTCCTGGAAACACCATATATTTT,CASSSPGNTIYF
few,-,TRBJ1-3,TRBV9,TGTGCCAGCAGCGTAGACAATGGAAACACCATATATTTT,CASSVDNGNTIYF
few,-,TRBJ1-2,TRBV20-1,TGCAGTGCTAGAGTAGGGTACGGCTACACCTTC,CSARVGYGYTF
few,-,TRBJ2-7,TRBV27,TGTGCCAGCAGTCGGGGGGCCAACGAGCAGTACTTC,CASSRGANEQYF
once,-,TRBJ1-2,TRBV19,TGTGCCAGTAGTAACGACAGAGCCTCTAACTATGGCTACACCTTC,CASSNDRASNYGYTF
-,-,TRBJ1-2,TRBV29-1,TGCAGCGTCGACAGCTCCTCTAACTATGGCTACACCTTC,CSVDSSSNYGYTF
-,-,TRBJ2-3,TRBV9,TGTGCCAGCAGCGTAGGAGGATCTTTCACAGATACGCAGTATTTT,CASSVGGSFTDTQYF
-,-,TRBJ1-3,TRBV19,TGTGCCAGTAGCGTAACAGGAAACACCATATATTTT,CASSVTGNTIYF
-,-,TRBJ2-3,TRBV9,TGTGCCAGCAGCGTAGGGTCCGGCATGGGCACAGATACGCAGTATTTT,CASSVGSGMGTDTQYF
-,-,TRBJ2-1,TRBV28,TGTGCCAGCAGTATCGCCTCGAGGGGCAATGAGCAGTTCTTC,CASSIASRGNEQFF
-,-,TRBJ2-1,TRBV5-1,TGCGCCAGCAGCGGAGGGTCCGGGAGCGAGGGTGAGCAGTTCTTC,CASSGGSGSEGEQFF
-,-,TRBJ1-1,TRBV5-1,TGCGCCAGCAGCTTGGGGAACAGGGAGGGGAAGACTGAAGCTTTCTTT,CASSLGNREGKTEAFF
-,TRBD2,TRBJ2-4,TRBV15,TGTGCCACCAGCAGAGGAGCGGGGATTGCCAAAAACATTCAGTACTTC,CATSRGAGIAKNIQYF
-,-,TRBJ1-6,TRBV5-5,TGTGCCAGCAGCTTGGATGCCAGGGATGATTCACCCCTCCACTTT,CASSLDARDDSPLHF
-,-,TRBJ2-1,TRBV2,TGTGCCAGCAGGGAGTGGCGGGGGCTCGACGGAAATGAGCAGTTCTTC,CASREWRGLDGNEQFF
-,-,TRBJ2-7,TRBV7-9,TGTGCCAGCAGCTTAGAAGGTCCCTCCGAGCAGTACTTC,CASSLEGPSEQYF
-,-,TRBJ2-5,TRBV24-1,TGTGCCACCAGTGATACGGAGACCCAGTACTTC,CATSDTETQYF
-,-,TRBJ2-3,TRBV30,TGTGCCTGGAGTGTACAAGGGCCCACAGATACGCAGTATTTT,CAWSVQGPTDTQYF
-,-,TRBJ2-7,TRBV3-1/TRBV3-2,TGTGCCAGCAGCCAACAGGGACGCGAGCAGTACTTC,CASSQQGREQYF
-,-,TRBJ2-7,TRBV5-1,TGCGCCAGCAGCCGCGAGCCCTATTCGACCTACGAGCAGTACTTC,CASSREPYSTYEQYF
once,-,TRBJ1-3,TRBV7-2,TGTGCCAGCAGCTACAGTGGGAACACCATATATTTT,CASSYSGNTIYF
-,-,TRBJ2-1,TRBV7-9,TGTGCCAGCAGCCAGGGACACTCAAGACGGGGGGTTTTATACAATGAGCAGTTCTTC,CASSQGHSRRGVLYNEQFF
once,-,TRBJ1-6,TRBV6-2/TRBV6-3,TGTGCCAGCAGCGACGGGAATTCACCCCTCCACTTT,CASSDGNSPLHF
-,TRBD1,TRBJ1-6,TRBV19,TGTGCCAGGACAGGGATTAATTCACCCCTCCACTTT,CARTGINSPLHF
-,-,TRBJ2-7,TRBV4-1,TGCGCCAGCAGCCCGACAGTTAACTCCTACGAGCAGTACTTC,CASSPTVNSYEQYF
-,TRBD2,TRBJ2-5,TRBV25-1,TGTGCCAGCAGCTCGGGTAGCGGGAGTTCGGAGACCCAGTACTTC,CASSSGSGSSETQYF